This T cell receptor (beta chain) was documented in a study of blood T cell repertoires in COVID-19. Study summary: COVID-19 samples from acute and convalescent phases originated in the United States, Italy and Spain. Sample material is recorded as cDNA or gDNA derived from T cells, B-cell-depleted T cells, or PBMCs.

Germline V gene sequence: CDR1 ENHRY, CDR2 SYGVKD. CDR3 length: 13 amino acids. The junction had 9 bases not matched to a gene; V was cut back by 7 bases and J by 7 bases. Authors' analysis steps: It was from reference gene primer amplification that nucleated cell counts were estimated. Sequencing was performed with immunoSEQ multiplex PCR; in TCRdb, only in-frame clones are kept and a portion is missing. The DNA gave D and trimming, while V, J and clone size come from that table. The sample records over 70,000 clones, over 70% being singletons. This TCR derives from a man older than 75 with acute or convalescent COVID-19. What was sequenced was peripheral blood. The gene calls are TRBV10-3 and TRBJ2-5, with TRBD1 matching over 7 bases. The CDR3 region has the DNA TGTGCCATCACCCCGGACAGGTTGGGGACCCAGTACTTC. This encodes CAITPDRLGTQYF.